The present T cell receptor (beta chain) was sequenced within a study of OX40 agonist ivuxolimab in advanced cancers. Study context: Intravenous ivuxolimab at 0.01 to 10 mg/kg was given to patients every 2 weeks. Eligibility rules accepted prior anti-PD-1, anti-PD-L1 or anti-CTLA-4 therapy, and 35% to 45% had some.

This CDR3 is 17 amino acids long. From germline, CDR1 is LGHNA and CDR2 YSLEER. J was trimmed by 8 bases and V by 0 bases; bases with no gene match: 9. Whole-study findings and limits: Compared with CD4+, CD8+ T cells on average had more expanded clones.

This table comes from immunoSEQ multiplex PCR, and its TCRdb copy is limited to in-frame clones, with some not included. The table has around 80,000 clones, around four fifths seen once. This clone was seen once. Its antigen is not known. The chain is built from TRBV4-3 and TRBJ2-1; 11 nucleotides match TRBD2. The source of this sequence is an adult with an advanced solid tumor such as melanoma, head and neck, liver or kidney cancer. This material consisted of CD4+ or CD8+ T cells sorted from blood, taken in a trial of the OX40 agonist ivuxolimab. The CDR3 DNA reads as TGCGCCAGCAGCCAAGATCGTAGCGGGAGGGCCGGGGATGAGCAGTTCTTC. Translating gives CASSQDRSGRAGDEQFF.